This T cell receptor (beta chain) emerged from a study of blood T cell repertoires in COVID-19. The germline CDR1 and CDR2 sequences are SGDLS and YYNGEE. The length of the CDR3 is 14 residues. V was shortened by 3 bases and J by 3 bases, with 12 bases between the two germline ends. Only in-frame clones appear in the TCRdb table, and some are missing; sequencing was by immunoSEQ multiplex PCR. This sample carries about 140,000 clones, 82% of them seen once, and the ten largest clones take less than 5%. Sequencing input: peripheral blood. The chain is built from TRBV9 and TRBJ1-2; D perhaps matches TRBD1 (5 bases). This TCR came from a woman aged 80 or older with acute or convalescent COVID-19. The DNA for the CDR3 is TGTGCCAGCAGCGCGGACATCCACTACTATGGCTACACCTTC. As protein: CASSADIHYYGYTF.